Listed below are T cell receptor beta chains from one sample, sequenced in a study of STAT5B mutations in CD4+ large granular lymphocyte leukemia. Clones were read by immunoSEQ multiplex PCR, and TCRdb kept only the in-frame ones, dropping some. Of just over 25,000 clones detected, around 81% appear once; the ten largest clones hold about 0.35%. The sequencing input was CD4+ T cells from blood buffy coats. These receptors were collected from a human donor in good health. CDR3s include the opening cysteine and the closing phenylalanine or tryptophan. D genes are given only for firm matches. Only some rows state a clone size, as once, few, many or a class for expanded clones.

abundance	v_gene	j_gene	d_gene	CDR3nt	CDR3aa
.	TRBV15	TRBJ2-5	TRBD1	TGTGCCACCAGCTCTACAGGGGAAGGAGAGACCCAGTACTTC	CATSSTGEGETQYF
.	TRBV28	TRBJ2-3	.	TGTGCCAGCAGATCCCAAGATACGCAGTATTTT	CASRSQDTQYF
.	TRBV5-1	TRBJ2-3	TRBD1	TGCGCCAGCAGCACCTGGACAGGGGGCCCCACAGATACGCAGTATTTT	CASSTWTGGPTDTQYF
.	TRBV2	TRBJ1-2	.	TGTGCCAGCAGTGATATTCAGGGGTCCCCCTATGGCTACACCTTC	CASSDIQGSPYGYTF
.	TRBV7-2	TRBJ2-7	.	TGTGCCAGCAGCTTATCTCAGATATTCGAGCAGTACTTC	CASSLSQIFEQYF
.	TRBV5-4	TRBJ2-7	.	TGTGCCAGCAGCGGGGACCTCTACGAGCAGTACTTC	CASSGDLYEQYF
.	TRBV7-9	TRBJ1-1	.	TGTGCCAGCAGCCCCCTGGAGGGGAGAGGGAACACTGAAGCTTTCTTT	CASSPLEGRGNTEAFF
.	TRBV25-1	TRBJ2-3	.	TGTGCCAGCAGTGACCCCGCAGGGGGGAATACGCAGTATTTT	CASSDPAGGNTQYF
few	TRBV7-7	TRBJ1-5	.	TGTGCCAGCAGGTTGGGCTATCAGCCCCAGCATTTT	CASRLGYQPQHF
few	TRBV28	TRBJ1-5	.	TGTGCCAGCAACACAGGCAATCAGCCCCAGCATTTT	CASNTGNQPQHF
.	TRBV7-2	TRBJ2-7	TRBD1	TGTGCCAGCAGCAAGTGGGACAGGCTGCAGTACTTC	CASSKWDRLQYF
.	TRBV5-1	TRBJ2-3	TRBD2	TGCGCCAGCAGCTTCGGGACTAGCGTGGTTTCAGATACGCAGTATTTT	CASSFGTSVVSDTQYF
few	TRBV7-2	TRBJ2-3	.	TGTGCCAGCAGCTTAGCCCGGGGGGCTACAGATACGCAGTATTTT	CASSLARGATDTQYF
.	TRBV27	TRBJ2-1	.	TGTGCCAGCAGCCGTATTCCGAGCTCCTACAATGAGCAGTTCTTC	CASSRIPSSYNEQFF
.	TRBV18	TRBJ1-2	TRBD1	TGTGCCAGCTCCCCGGGACAGCTCTATGGCTACACCTTC	CASSPGQLYGYTF
.	TRBV2	TRBJ1-3	.	TGTGCCAGCAGCGGAACGACACGTTCTGGAAACACCATATATTTT	CASSGTTRSGNTIYF
.	TRBV2	TRBJ2-1	TRBD2	TGTGCCAGCAGCGATCCCGGGGGGGACACCTGGGGAGATGAGCAGTTCTTC	CASSDPGGDTWGDEQFF
.	TRBV2	TRBJ2-1	.	TGTGCCAGCAGTGAAAGGAGGCATCAGCGGTTCTTC	CASSERRHQRFF
few	TRBV9	TRBJ2-1	.	TGTGCCAGCAGCGTTGGCGCGTTCTCCTACAATGAGCAGTTCTTC	CASSVGAFSYNEQFF